Listed below are T cell receptor beta chains from one sample, sequenced in a study of blood T cell repertoires in COVID-19. Sequenced by immunoSEQ multiplex PCR; TCRdb stores in-frame clones only, minus some. This table holds around 72,000 clones, about 80% found once. The specimen was peripheral blood. The receptors were sampled from a woman aged 60-75 years with acute or convalescent COVID-19. The CDR3 runs from the conserved cysteine through the conserved F or W. Fields, in order: V gene, J gene, CDR3 protein.

V gene: TRBV12-3/TRBV12-4
J gene: TRBJ1-2
CDR3 protein: CASSQGAGNGYTF

V gene: TRBV11-2
J gene: TRBJ2-3
CDR3 protein: CASSLGASGGAKDTQYF

V gene: TRBV7-3
J gene: TRBJ1-3
CDR3 protein: CASSPGTGTGNTIYF

V gene: TRBV7-2
J gene: TRBJ1-1
CDR3 protein: CASSSPGTERPAFF

V gene: TRBV19
J gene: TRBJ1-1
CDR3 protein: CASSRSGSDTEAFF

V gene: TRBV19
J gene: TRBJ1-1
CDR3 protein: CASSMGDIRTEAFF

V gene: TRBV19
J gene: TRBJ2-5
CDR3 protein: CASSIGEGPQETQYF

V gene: TRBV5-6
J gene: TRBJ1-5
CDR3 protein: CASSRMDRDNQPQHF

V gene: TRBV19
J gene: TRBJ2-6
CDR3 protein: CATLNGGTGVSGANVLTF

V gene: TRBV9
J gene: TRBJ2-3
CDR3 protein: CASSVGGQGAGTQYF

V gene: TRBV24-1
J gene: TRBJ2-1
CDR3 protein: CATSTTGLGQFF

V gene: TRBV2
J gene: TRBJ1-3
CDR3 protein: CAVHRRGSGNTIYF

V gene: TRBV7-2
J gene: TRBJ2-4
CDR3 protein: CASRKGVGTEYIQYF

V gene: TRBV12-3/TRBV12-4
J gene: TRBJ1-1
CDR3 protein: CASSLERNTEAFF

V gene: TRBV12-3/TRBV12-4
J gene: TRBJ1-2
CDR3 protein: CASSPGGTGYTF

V gene: TRBV27
J gene: TRBJ2-7
CDR3 protein: CANTNPVRLAGHFYEQYF

V gene: TRBV5-1
J gene: TRBJ1-1
CDR3 protein: CASTPGGYDTEAFF

V gene: TRBV7-9
J gene: TRBJ1-6
CDR3 protein: CASSLDRFYSPLHF

V gene: TRBV5-1
J gene: TRBJ1-2
CDR3 protein: CASSFPGQGKGYTF

V gene: TRBV3-1/TRBV3-2
J gene: TRBJ1-1
CDR3 protein: CASSRSTAADTEAFF

V gene: TRBV5-1
J gene: TRBJ1-2
CDR3 protein: CASSLGGTGNYGYTF

V gene: TRBV9
J gene: TRBJ1-2
CDR3 protein: CASSSLGVNYGYTF

V gene: TRBV25-1
J gene: TRBJ1-4
CDR3 protein: CASSEYEDRGREKLFF

V gene: TRBV5-1
J gene: TRBJ2-3
CDR3 protein: CASSDAGTGGDTQYF

V gene: TRBV4-1
J gene: TRBJ1-6
CDR3 protein: CASSHQGAYNSPLHF

V gene: TRBV24-1
J gene: TRBJ2-7
CDR3 protein: CATSDGGDYEQYF

V gene: TRBV6-5
J gene: TRBJ1-2
CDR3 protein: CASRDPGVNYGYTF